This T cell receptor (beta chain) was recovered during a study of blood T cell repertoires in COVID-19. The trim removed 7 bases at V and 0 bases at J, leaving 1 base unmatched. From germline, CDR1 is MNHEY and CDR2 SVGAGI. CDR3 size: 13 residues. TCRdb's copy holds only in-frame clones and misses some; the assay was immunoSEQ multiplex PCR. The profile covers more than 250,000 clones, with around 86% appearing a single time and less than 4% taken by the ten largest. This receptor was identified in a man younger than 35 with active or convalescent COVID-19. The chain employs TRBV6-5 and TRBJ2-7; 9 nucleotides agree with TRBD2. The source material was peripheral blood. Here the CDR3 DNA reads TGTGCCAGCAAACTAGCGGGCTCCTACGAGCAGTACTTC. This sequence encodes CASKLAGSYEQYF.